This T cell receptor beta chain was sequenced for a study of cytomegalovirus exposure and HLA in healthy donors. Study-wide findings and caveats: No immune exposure information besides CMV serostatus was available. Previously analyzed data showed that most TCR beta V segments were productive at a frequency of about 90% or about 30%.

Germline V gives CDR1 LGHNA, CDR2 YSLEER. The ends were cut back, 0 bases at V and 8 bases at J, with 18 bases in the middle. This CDR3 has 16 residues. 60 Vbeta and 13 Jbeta primers were used in PCR. The method was immunoSEQ multiplex PCR; TCRdb's version includes in-frame clones alone and lacks a portion of them. This sample has 95,000 to 110,000 clones, with roughly three quarters found just once. To note about this clone: The antigen is not known.

This receptor was identified in a woman younger than 30 in good health and CMV-seropositive. The chain carries TRBV4-3 and TRBJ2-3; D is perhaps TRBD1 (8 bases). The sample consisted of PBMCs. As DNA, the CDR3 is TGCGCCAGCAGCCAAGACGTCGCTAGCGGACAGGGTACGCAGTATTTT. The encoded protein is CASSQDVASGQGTQYF.